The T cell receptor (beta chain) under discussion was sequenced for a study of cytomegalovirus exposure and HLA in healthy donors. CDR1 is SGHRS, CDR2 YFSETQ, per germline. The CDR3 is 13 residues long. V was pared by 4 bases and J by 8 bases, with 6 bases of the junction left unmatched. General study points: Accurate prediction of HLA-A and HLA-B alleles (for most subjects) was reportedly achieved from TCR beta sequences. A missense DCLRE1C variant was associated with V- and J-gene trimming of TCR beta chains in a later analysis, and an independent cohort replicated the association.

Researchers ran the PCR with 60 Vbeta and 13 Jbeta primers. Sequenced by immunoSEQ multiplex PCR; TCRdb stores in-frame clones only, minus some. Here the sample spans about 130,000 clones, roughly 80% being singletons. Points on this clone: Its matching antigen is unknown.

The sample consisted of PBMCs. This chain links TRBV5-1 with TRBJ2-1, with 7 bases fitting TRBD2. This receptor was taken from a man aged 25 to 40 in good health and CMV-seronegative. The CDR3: CASSPSREDEQFF. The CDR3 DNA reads TGCGCCAGCAGCCCAAGCCGGGAGGATGAGCAGTTCTTC.